A single T cell receptor beta chain is shown here with its context. CDR1 is KGHDR and CDR2 is SFDVKD in the germline V gene. The ends were cut back, 12 bases at V and 10 bases at J, with 11 bases in the middle. The CDR3 spans 9 residues. These data are taken from a study of blood T cell repertoires in COVID-19. The table came from immunoSEQ multiplex PCR; TCRdb's copy has only in-frame clones and leaves some out. The repertoire includes hundreds of thousands of clones, about 86% of them detected once, and 13% sits in the top ten. The sample was peripheral blood. The rearrangement uses TRBV24-1 and TRBJ1-2; D remains unclear. This receptor was identified in a woman in her 70s with COVID-19, enrolled during active disease. CDR3 sequence reads: CAPRTVYTF. The CDR3 DNA reads as TGTGCCCCGCGAACGGTCTACACCTTC.